The 11 T cell receptor beta chains reported below all come from one sample, sequenced in a study of T cell repertoires in cytomegalovirus infection. Each CDR3 protein is one row after TCRdb ran MiXCR on the reads. In the table there are 150,000 to 200,000 distinct CDR3 sequences, roughly 20% of which are singletons. Sequencing was done on a sample of PBMCs. The receptors shown here come from a human donor in good health (CMV status not recorded). Some clones in this sample may be carry-over from other donors' samples.

This clonotype was counted only a few times. The chain carries TRBV12-3 or TRBV12-4 and TRBJ2-5, with 7 bases matching TRBD1. There are 14 residues in the CDR3. V was clipped by 4 bases and J by 4 bases; unmatched bases: 6. DNA of the CDR3: TGTGCCAGCAGTTACGACAGGGTTGGAGAGACCCAGTACTTC. Its protein product is CASSYDRVGETQYF.

This clonotype occurred a few times. This chain links TRBV5-1 with TRBJ2-1, with D perhaps matching TRBD1 or TRBD2 (6 bases each). V was pared by 5 bases and J by 8 bases, with 17 bases between. The germline V gene has CDR1 SGHRS and CDR2 YFSETQ. The CDR3 is made up of 14 amino acids. The CDR3 loop is CASSKGGASDEQFF. The CDR3, as DNA: TGCGCCAGCAGTAAGGGGGGCGCATCGGATGAGCAGTTCTTC.

The sample holds many counts of this clonotype. The chain links TRBV7-3 to TRBJ2-4, with D possibly matching TRBD2 (6 bases). The CDR3 sequence is 13 residues long. The V end was cut by 9 bases, the J end by 3 bases, with 12 bases between. The germline V gene has CDR1 SGHTA and CDR2 FQGTGA. In nucleotides, the CDR3 is TGTGCCAGTTCCGCCGGGGGCAAAAACATTCAGTACTTC. Amino acids: CASSAGGKNIQYF.

This clonotype was observed at least ten times. The V call is TRBV7-8, the J call TRBJ2-3; 8 positions match TRBD1. J gave up 5 bases and V 4 bases, and 5 bases lay outside the gene matches. The CDR3 loop spans 14 amino acids. Germline CDR1 SGHVS, CDR2 FQNEAQ. CDR3 DNA sequence: TGTGCCAGCAGCTCCCAGGGGGCGGGAGATACGCAGTATTTT. Amino acids: CASSSQGAGDTQYF. Variable domain in full (rest from reference TRBV7-8 and TRBJ2-3): GAGVSQSPRYKVAKRGQDVALRCDPISGHVSLFWYQQALGQGPEFLTYFQNEAQLDKSGLPSDRFFAERPEGSVSTLKIQRTQQEDSAVYLCASSSQGAGDTQYFGPGTRLTVL.

This clonotype was observed a few times. The DNA for the CDR3 is TGCGCCAGCAGCCAAGAGAGAGGTACGCAGTATTTT. Translated, it gives CASSQERGTQYF. The chain combines TRBV4-1 with TRBJ2-3; D is unclear. Trimming took 0 bases from V and 8 from J, leaving 6 bases between them. Germline-derived CDR1 and CDR2 are MGHRA and YSYEKL. There are 12 residues in the CDR3.

The rearrangement joins TRBV14 to TRBJ2-4; D perhaps matches TRBD2 (5 bases). The V gene lost 6 bases and the J gene lost 2 bases, with 14 bases spanning the gap. The CDR3 contains 15 residues. Germline values: CDR1 SGHDN, CDR2 FVKESK. The CDR3 DNA sequence: TGTGCCAGCAGTCGAGGGAGAGCGACCAAAAACATTCAGTACTTC. This gives the protein CASSRGRATKNIQYF.

This clonotype has ten or more counts. The chain has TRBV29-1 and TRBJ2-3; tentative D call: TRBD2 (6 bases). The CDR3 consists of 13 residues. CDR1 and CDR2 from the germline V gene are SQVTM and ANQGSEA. V dropped 4 bases and J dropped 0 bases, with 8 bases sitting between them. CDR3: CSVARGSTDTQYF. The CDR3 nucleotides read TGCAGCGTTGCTCGGGGGAGCACAGATACGCAGTATTTT.

This clonotype was counted only a few times. The chain's CDR3 is CASSLSSQKNTEAFF. The CDR3, as DNA: TGTGCCAGCAGTTTATCTTCCCAGAAGAACACTGAAGCTTTCTTT. The V call is TRBV27, the J call TRBJ1-1; no firm D call. The CDR3 spans 15 residues. Germline values: CDR1 MNHEY, CDR2 SMNVEV (reference sequence). V lost 0 bases, J lost 1 base, and 9 bases lay in between.

This rearrangement joins TRBV5-4 to TRBJ1-2; possible D gene TRBD1, 5 bases. This CDR3 region has 17 residues. The germline V and J ends were trimmed by 4 bases and 7 bases, with 26 bases remaining between them. The germline V gene encodes CDR1 SGHNT and CDR2 YYREEE (reference sequence). The chain's CDR3 is CASSPPKRIQGFSGYTF. As DNA, the CDR3 is TGTGCCAGCAGCCCACCAAAACGTATTCAGGGCTTCTCTGGCTACACCTTC.

This rearrangement joins TRBV15 to TRBJ2-2; TRBD1 matches at 7 bases. The V segment lost 5 bases and the J segment 1 base; nucleotides outside the gene matches: 4. CDR3 length equals 15 residues. Germline V lookup: CDR1 LNHNV, CDR2 YYDKDF (reference sequence). The CDR3 loop is CATSGRQGNTGELFF. The CDR3 nucleotides read TGTGCCACCAGCGGAAGACAGGGGAACACCGGGGAGCTGTTTTTT. Full variable domain (outside the CDR3, taken from reference TRBV15 and TRBJ2-2): DAMVIQNPRYQVTQFGKPVTLSCSQTLNHNVMYWYQQKSSQAPKLLFHYYDKDFNNEADTPDNFQSRRPNTSFCFLDIRSPGLGDTAMYLCATSGRQGNTGELFFGEGSRLTVL.

This clonotype has more than one count but fewer than ten. The rearrangement joins TRBV7-2 to TRBJ1-2; the D gene is possibly TRBD1 (6 bases). CDR3 length: 15 residues. The ends were cut back, 1 base at V and 2 bases at J, with 11 bases in the middle. CDR1 SGHTA and CDR2 FQGNSA come from the germline V gene. CDR3: CASSLDRQVNYGYTF. The DNA for the CDR3 is TGTGCCAGCAGCTTAGACCGACAGGTCAACTATGGCTACACCTTC.